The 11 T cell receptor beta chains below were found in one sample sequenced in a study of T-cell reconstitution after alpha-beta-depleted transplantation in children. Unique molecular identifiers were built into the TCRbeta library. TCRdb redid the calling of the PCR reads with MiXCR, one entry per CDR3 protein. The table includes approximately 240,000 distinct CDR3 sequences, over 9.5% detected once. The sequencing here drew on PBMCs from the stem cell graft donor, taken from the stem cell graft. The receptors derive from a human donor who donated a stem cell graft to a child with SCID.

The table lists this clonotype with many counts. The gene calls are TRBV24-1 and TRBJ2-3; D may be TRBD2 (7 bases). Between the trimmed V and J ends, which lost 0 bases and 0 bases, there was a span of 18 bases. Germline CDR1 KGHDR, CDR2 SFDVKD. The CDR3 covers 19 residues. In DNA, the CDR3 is TGTGCCACCAGTGATTTGGTAACGGGGGGCCCCTTTAGCACAGATACGCAGTATTTT. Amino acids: CATSDLVTGGPFSTDTQYF.

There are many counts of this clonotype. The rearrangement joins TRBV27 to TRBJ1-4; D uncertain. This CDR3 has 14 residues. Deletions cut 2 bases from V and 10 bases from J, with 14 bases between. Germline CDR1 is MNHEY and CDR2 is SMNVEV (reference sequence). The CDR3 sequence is CASSLSGSEGKLFF. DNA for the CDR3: TGTGCCAGCAGTTTAAGCGGAAGCGAAGGAAAACTGTTTTTT.

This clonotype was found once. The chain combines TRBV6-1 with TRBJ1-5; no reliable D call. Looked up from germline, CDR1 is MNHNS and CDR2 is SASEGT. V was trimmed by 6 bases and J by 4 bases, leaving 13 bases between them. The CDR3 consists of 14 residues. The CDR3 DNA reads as TGTGCCAGCAGCCCCAGGCCCTGGAATCAGCCCCAGCATTTT. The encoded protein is CASSPRPWNQPQHF.

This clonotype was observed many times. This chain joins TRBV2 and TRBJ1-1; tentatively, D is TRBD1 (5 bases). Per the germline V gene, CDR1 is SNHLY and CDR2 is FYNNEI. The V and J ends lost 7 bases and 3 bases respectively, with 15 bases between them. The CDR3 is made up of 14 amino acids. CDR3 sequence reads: CASITGTAYTEAFF. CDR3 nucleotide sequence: TGTGCCAGCATTACCGGGACGGCCTACACTGAAGCTTTCTTT.

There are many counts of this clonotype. CDR3 sequence (DNA): TGTGCCAGCAGCGTAGAGGGTCAGGCGACTAGCACAGATACGCAGTATTTT. Its translation is CASSVEGQATSTDTQYF. V is TRBV9 and J is TRBJ2-3; D call uncertain. Trimming cost V 0 bases and J 0 bases, with 14 bases left between them. Per germline, CDR1 SGDLS and CDR2 YYNGEE. CDR3 length: 17 residues.

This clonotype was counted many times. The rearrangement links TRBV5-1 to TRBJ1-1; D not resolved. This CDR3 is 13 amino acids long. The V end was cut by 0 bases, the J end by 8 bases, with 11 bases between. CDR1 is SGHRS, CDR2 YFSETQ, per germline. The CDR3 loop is CASSLASATEAFF. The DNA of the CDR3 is TGCGCCAGCAGCTTGGCGTCGGCGACAGAAGCTTTCTTT.

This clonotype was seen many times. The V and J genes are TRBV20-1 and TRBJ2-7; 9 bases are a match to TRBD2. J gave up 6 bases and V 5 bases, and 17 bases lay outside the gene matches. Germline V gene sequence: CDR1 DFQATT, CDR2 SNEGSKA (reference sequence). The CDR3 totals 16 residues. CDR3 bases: TGCAGTGCTCTAATTTCGACTAGCGGACGGGTCGGCGAGCAGTACTTC. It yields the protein CSALISTSGRVGEQYF.

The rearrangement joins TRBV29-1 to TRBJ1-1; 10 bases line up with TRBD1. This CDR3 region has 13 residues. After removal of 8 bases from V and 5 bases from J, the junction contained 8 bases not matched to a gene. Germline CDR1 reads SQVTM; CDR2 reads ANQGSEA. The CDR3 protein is CSFRQGARTEAFF. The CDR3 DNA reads TGCAGCTTCCGACAGGGGGCGCGGACTGAAGCTTTCTTT. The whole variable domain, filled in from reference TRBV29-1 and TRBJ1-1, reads SAVISQKPSRDICQRGTSLTIQCQVDSQVTMMFWYRQQPGQSLTLIATANQGSEATYESGFVIDKFPISRPNLTFSTLTVSNMSPEDSSIYLCSFRQGARTEAFFGQGTRLTVV.

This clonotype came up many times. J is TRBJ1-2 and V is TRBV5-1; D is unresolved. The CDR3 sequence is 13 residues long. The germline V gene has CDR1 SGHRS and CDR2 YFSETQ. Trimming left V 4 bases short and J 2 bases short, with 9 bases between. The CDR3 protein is CASSLETNYGYTF. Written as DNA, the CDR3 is TGCGCCAGCAGCCTTGAGACCAACTATGGCTACACCTTC.

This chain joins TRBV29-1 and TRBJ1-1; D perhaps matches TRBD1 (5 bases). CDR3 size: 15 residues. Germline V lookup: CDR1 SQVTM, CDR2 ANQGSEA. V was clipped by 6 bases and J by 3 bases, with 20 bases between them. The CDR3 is CSVKDGTVMDTEAFF. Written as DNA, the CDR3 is TGCAGCGTGAAGGACGGGACTGTCATGGACACTGAAGCTTTCTTT.

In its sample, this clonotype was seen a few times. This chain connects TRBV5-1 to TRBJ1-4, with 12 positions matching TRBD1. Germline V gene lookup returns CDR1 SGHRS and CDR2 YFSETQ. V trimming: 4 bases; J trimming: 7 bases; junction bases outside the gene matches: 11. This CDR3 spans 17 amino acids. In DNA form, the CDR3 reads TGCGCCAGCAGCCGAGCGGGACAGGGGGCTCGGGGTGAAAAACTGTTTTTT. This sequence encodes CASSRAGQGARGEKLFF.